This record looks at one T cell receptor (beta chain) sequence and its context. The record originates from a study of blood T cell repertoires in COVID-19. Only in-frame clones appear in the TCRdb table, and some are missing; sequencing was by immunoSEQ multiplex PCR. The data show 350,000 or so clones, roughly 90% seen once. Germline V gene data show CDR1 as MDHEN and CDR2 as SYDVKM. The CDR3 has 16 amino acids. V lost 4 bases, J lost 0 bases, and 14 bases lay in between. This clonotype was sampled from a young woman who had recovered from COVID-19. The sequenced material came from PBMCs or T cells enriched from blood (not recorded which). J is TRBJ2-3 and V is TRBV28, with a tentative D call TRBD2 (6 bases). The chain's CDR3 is CASSWQAGASTDTQYF. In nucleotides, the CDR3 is TGTGCCAGCAGTTGGCAAGCGGGTGCCAGCACAGATACGCAGTATTTT. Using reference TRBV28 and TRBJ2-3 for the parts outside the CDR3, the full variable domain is DVKVTQSSRYLVKRTGEKVFLECVQDMDHENMFWYRQDPGLGLRLIYFSYDVKMKEKGDIPEGYSVSREKKERFSLILESASTNQTSMYLCASSWQAGASTDTQYFGPGTRLTVL.